The clone carrying this T cell receptor beta chain was counted a few times. What it binds is unknown. The sample comes from a study of Graves' ophthalmopathy and Graves' hyperthyroidism. Findings and caveats of the study: In blood appeared most of the expanded thyroid clonotypes whose frequency exceeded 0.001.

Investigators amplified TCR beta CDR3 regions from RNA transcripts. First-round RT-PCR relied on HTBI primers, and a second-round multiplex PCR came next. MiXCR was run by TCRdb on the multiplex PCR reads, yielding one entry per CDR3 protein. The data contain around 1.1 million distinct CDR3 sequences, 35% to 40% of them singletons. Other autoimmune diseases, uncontrolled infections, pregnancy or lactation excluded patients from enrollment. The germline V gene has CDR1 MNHEY and CDR2 SVGEGT. This CDR3 contains 12 residues. Trimming took off 3 bases at V and 2 bases at J, with 5 bases between the two ends.

The sample taken for sequencing was peripheral blood or thyroid tissue (not recorded which). The sequence was collected from an adult man with Graves' hyperthyroidism. This sequence joins TRBV6-2 or TRBV6-3 and TRBJ2-7; D remains ambiguous. The CDR3 spells CASSYFTYEQYF. As DNA, the CDR3 is TGTGCCAGCAGTTATTTTACCTACGAGCAGTACTTC.